A single sample gave rise to the 13 T cell receptor beta chains below, sequenced in a study of shared clonotypes between healthy human individuals. This table comes from immunoSEQ multiplex PCR, and its TCRdb copy is limited to in-frame clones, with some not included. The data contain about 2,500,000 clones, roughly 92% of them singletons. Sequenced material: naive CD4+ T cells sorted from blood. Noted subset: CD45RA+ positively selected. These receptor sequences come from a man aged 18 to 35 in good health.

The gene calls are TRBV6-1 and TRBJ2-7; D unresolved. This CDR3 is built from 16 residues. Between the trimmed V and J ends, which lost 0 bases and 0 bases, there was a span of 12 bases. CDR1 MNHNS and CDR2 SASEGT come from the germline V gene. CDR3 coding DNA: TGTGCCAGCAGTGAAGCTCTGGGCGGAGCCTCCTACGAGCAGTACTTC. It translates to CASSEALGGASYEQYF.

The chain links TRBV28 to TRBJ2-2; 12 positions match TRBD1. The CDR3 extends over 16 amino acids. Per the germline V gene, CDR1 is MDHEN and CDR2 is SYDVKM. V was pared by 4 bases and J by 6 bases, with 6 bases of the junction left unmatched. The CDR3, as DNA: TGTGCCAGCAGTTCCCGGGACAGGGGGCTTCCCGGGGAGCTGTTTTTT. This codes for CASSSRDRGLPGELFF.

The gene calls are TRBV5-1 and TRBJ1-6, with D perhaps matching TRBD1 (6 bases). The CDR3 consists of 14 residues. Trimming pared 5 bases from V and 8 bases from J, leaving 14 bases between. Germline V CDR1 and CDR2: SGHRS, YFSETQ. CDR3 nucleotide sequence: TGCGCCAGCAGTGGAGGGGGAGTGGATTCACCCCTCCACTTT. Translating it yields CASSGGGVDSPLHF.

This chain uses TRBV27 with TRBJ1-6, with D possibly being TRBD1 (5 bases). CDR1 and CDR2 from the germline V gene are MNHEY and SMNVEV (reference sequence). The CDR3 has 15 residues. Trimming removed 5 bases from V and 7 bases from J, with 15 bases in between. Here the CDR3 DNA reads TGTGCCAGCAGTCCTATAATGTGGGGGAATTCACCCCTCCACTTT. It is translated as CASSPIMWGNSPLHF.

The rearrangement uses TRBV9 and TRBJ2-1; TRBD1 or TRBD2 may be the D gene (5 bases each). The CDR3 is 14 residues long. CDR1 and CDR2 from the germline V gene are SGDLS and YYNGEE. Trimming stripped 0 bases from V and 6 bases from J, with 10 bases between. This chain's CDR3 is CASSVGGYVNEQFF. Written as DNA, the CDR3 is TGTGCCAGCAGCGTAGGGGGGTATGTCAATGAGCAGTTCTTC. Based on the CDR3 plus reference TRBV9 and TRBJ2-1, the full variable domain is DSGVTQTPKHLITATGQRVTLRCSPRSGDLSVYWYQQSLDQGLQFLIQYYNGEERAKGNILERFSAQQFPDLHSELNLSSLELGDSALYFCASSVGGYVNEQFFGPGTRLTVL.

This chain joins TRBV7-9 and TRBJ1-2; 7 nucleotides agree with TRBD1. Germline values: CDR1 SEHNR, CDR2 FQNEAQ (reference sequence). CDR3 length: 14 amino acids. V lost 3 bases, J lost 7 bases, and 8 bases stayed unmatched. CDR3 region: CASSLGDSPGGYTF. As DNA, the CDR3 is TGTGCCAGCAGCTTGGGGGACAGTCCTGGTGGCTACACCTTC.

The chain carries TRBV5-6 and TRBJ2-1; possible D gene TRBD2, 5 bases. Germline CDR1 is SGHDT and CDR2 is YYEEEE. V dropped 3 bases and J dropped 5 bases, with 9 bases sitting between them. This CDR3 is 13 amino acids long. CDR3 in amino acids: CASSSRDHNEQFF. The CDR3 DNA follows: TGTGCCAGCAGCTCCCGGGATCACAATGAGCAGTTCTTC.

A single count supports this clone. The J gene is TRBJ2-1, the V gene TRBV11-3; TRBD1 is a possible D gene (5 bases). The germline V and J ends were trimmed by 1 base and 4 bases, with 11 bases remaining between them. The CDR3 has 15 amino acids. Germline assignment: CDR1 SGHNT and CDR2 YENEEA. DNA for the CDR3: TGTGCCAGCAGCTTAGTTGGGGCCGGGTACAATGAGCAGTTCTTC. Protein: CASSLVGAGYNEQFF.

This chain joins TRBV7-9 and TRBJ2-3, with D tentatively TRBD1 (5 bases). The ends were cut back, 7 bases at V and 0 bases at J, with 11 bases in the middle. Germline CDR1 and CDR2: SEHNR and FQNEAQ (reference sequence). CDR3 length: 14 residues. CDR3 in DNA: TGTGCCAGCACACAGGATTCTAGCACAGATACGCAGTATTTT. Protein product: CASTQDSSTDTQYF.

The chain is built from TRBV29-1 and TRBJ1-4, with 9 positions matching TRBD1. Germline CDR1 is SQVTM and CDR2 is ANQGSEA. There are 15 residues in the CDR3. J gave up 2 bases and V 3 bases, and 4 bases lay outside the gene matches. The CDR3 nucleotides read TGCAGCGTTGAGACAGGGGGTACGACTAATGAAAAACTGTTTTTT. Protein product: CSVETGGTTNEKLFF.

The V call is TRBV28, the J call TRBJ2-7, with D possibly being TRBD1 or TRBD2 (6 bases each). CDR1 is MDHEN, CDR2 SYDVKM, per germline. V was trimmed by 1 base and J by 6 bases, leaving 13 bases between them. CDR3 length equals 14 residues. CDR3 nucleotides: TGTGCCAGCAGTTTATATTTATCGGGGGCCGAGCAGTACTTC. It yields the protein CASSLYLSGAEQYF.

The chain carries TRBV5-5 and TRBJ2-1; 7 bases are a match to TRBD2. J gave up 0 bases and V 4 bases, and 4 bases lay outside the gene matches. The germline V gene encodes CDR1 SGHKS and CDR2 YYEKEE (reference sequence). This CDR3 contains 15 residues. For the CDR3, the DNA is TGTGCCAGCAGCCCGGGACTACTCTCCTACAATGAGCAGTTCTTC. Its protein product is CASSPGLLSYNEQFF.

In this sample, this clone turned up once. The same CDR3 is also encoded by other DNA sequences in this sample. This sequence joins TRBV7-2 and TRBJ2-7; D perhaps matches TRBD2 (6 bases). CDR3 size: 15 residues. V was cut by 0 bases and J by 1 base, with 10 bases left in between. Germline assignment: CDR1 SGHTA and CDR2 FQGNSA. CDR3 residues: CASSLAGGVSYEQYF. The CDR3 bases are TGTGCCAGCAGCTTAGCCGGCGGGGTGTCCTACGAGCAGTACTTC. The whole variable domain, remainder taken from reference TRBV7-2 and TRBJ2-7, is GAGVSQSPSNKVTEKGKDVELRCDPISGHTALYWYRQSLGQGLEFLIYFQGNSAPDKSGLPSDRFSAERTGGSVSTLTIQRTQQEDSAVYLCASSLAGGVSYEQYFGPGTRLTVT.